One and the same sample provided the 9 T cell receptor beta chains below, sequenced in a study of cytomegalovirus exposure and HLA in healthy donors. The study ran its PCR with 60 Vbeta and 13 Jbeta primers. Some clones are missing from TCRdb's copy, which holds only in-frame ones; the method was immunoSEQ multiplex PCR. In the table there are approximately 150,000 clones, roughly 74% of which are singletons. Sequencing was performed on PBMCs. The receptors stem from a man in his late teens or twenties in good health and CMV-seropositive.

This clone was counted only a few times. The chain is built from TRBV10-2 and TRBJ2-2, with 7 bases aligning to TRBD2. This CDR3 is 15 amino acids long. Per germline, CDR1 WSHSY and CDR2 SAAADI. The J segment lost 4 bases and the V segment lost 1 base, leaving 3 bases of the junction unmatched. CDR3 protein: CASSEWRELTGELFF. For the CDR3, the DNA is TGCGCCAGCAGTGAGTGGCGGGAGCTCACCGGGGAGCTGTTTTTT.

The chain uses TRBV4-1 and TRBJ2-1; D is possibly TRBD2 (5 bases). The CDR3 totals 14 residues. Germline V gene data show CDR1 as MGHRA and CDR2 as YSYEKL. V was shortened by 6 bases and J by 10 bases, with 19 bases between the two germline ends. The CDR3 DNA is TGCGCCAGCAGTTACAGTGGGGAGCCGCTGGAGCAGTTCTTC. It codes for CASSYSGEPLEQFF.

CDR3 sequence (DNA): TGCGCCAGCAGCTTGATAGGGGTTCAAGAGACCCAGTACTTC. It codes for CASSLIGVQETQYF. The rearrangement links TRBV5-1 to TRBJ2-5, with a tentative D call TRBD1 (5 bases). Between the trimmed V and J ends, which lost 1 base and 2 bases, there was a span of 9 bases. This CDR3 has 14 residues. Germline lookup yields CDR1 SGHRS and CDR2 YFSETQ.

The V gene is TRBV6-1, the J gene TRBJ1-1, with TRBD1 as a possible D gene (6 bases). The V gene's germline CDR1 is MNHNS and CDR2 SASEGT. The length of the CDR3 is 16 residues. Trimming removed 0 bases at V and 4 bases at J, with 15 bases between. CDR3 sequence (DNA): TGTGCCAGCAGTGAAGCAGTGGGGGCTGGCGGCACTGAAGCTTTCTTT. Translating gives CASSEAVGAGGTEAFF.

The chain employs TRBV5-4 and TRBJ1-2; D possibly corresponds to TRBD1 (5 bases). Germline lookup yields CDR1 SGHNT and CDR2 YYREEE (reference sequence). The V end lost 2 bases, the J end lost 7 bases, and 21 bases lay between the germline ends. This CDR3 has 16 amino acids. For the CDR3, the DNA is TGTGCCAGCAGCTTTGCCGGCGGGGACCCCCGTCTTGGCTACACCTTC. It encodes CASSFAGGDPRLGYTF.

This chain links TRBV11-2 with TRBJ2-1; D is perhaps TRBD2 (6 bases). Germline V gives CDR1 SGHAT, CDR2 FQNNGV. There are 19 residues in the CDR3. V shed 5 bases and J shed 7 bases, with 30 bases lying between them. The CDR3 nucleotides are TGTGCCAGCAGCCCACGGAACCCGGTGAGGAGAGCTAGCGATAATGAGCAGTTCTTC. This encodes CASSPRNPVRRASDNEQFF.

This chain connects TRBV4-2 to TRBJ2-3; possible D gene TRBD2, 5 bases. The CDR3 totals 16 residues. The V gene lost 2 bases and the J gene lost 2 bases, with 14 bases spanning the gap. Germline lookup yields CDR1 LGHNA and CDR2 YNFKEQ. CDR3 nucleotide sequence: TGTGCCAGCAGCCAAAGAGGGCCCGGGGACACAGATACGCAGTATTTT. Translating gives CASSQRGPGDTDTQYF.

V and J are TRBV10-1 and TRBJ2-5, with 10 bases identical to TRBD1. The CDR3 is made up of 16 amino acids. Germline values: CDR1 WNHNN, CDR2 SYGVQD (reference sequence). J gave up 1 base and V 0 bases, and 2 bases lay outside the gene matches. CDR3 sequence (DNA): TGCGCCAGCAGTGAGTCGACAGGGGGCGGCCAAGAGACCCAGTACTTC. This gives the protein CASSESTGGGQETQYF.

This chain uses TRBV4-1 with TRBJ2-1; 11 bases are shared with TRBD2. CDR1 and CDR2 from the germline V gene are MGHRA and YSYEKL. Trimming cost V 1 base and J 2 bases; bases outside gene matches: 4. CDR3 length equals 17 residues. The CDR3 region is CASSQGSGRGPYNEQFF. CDR3 in DNA: TGCGCCAGCAGCCAAGGTAGCGGGAGGGGACCCTACAATGAGCAGTTCTTC.